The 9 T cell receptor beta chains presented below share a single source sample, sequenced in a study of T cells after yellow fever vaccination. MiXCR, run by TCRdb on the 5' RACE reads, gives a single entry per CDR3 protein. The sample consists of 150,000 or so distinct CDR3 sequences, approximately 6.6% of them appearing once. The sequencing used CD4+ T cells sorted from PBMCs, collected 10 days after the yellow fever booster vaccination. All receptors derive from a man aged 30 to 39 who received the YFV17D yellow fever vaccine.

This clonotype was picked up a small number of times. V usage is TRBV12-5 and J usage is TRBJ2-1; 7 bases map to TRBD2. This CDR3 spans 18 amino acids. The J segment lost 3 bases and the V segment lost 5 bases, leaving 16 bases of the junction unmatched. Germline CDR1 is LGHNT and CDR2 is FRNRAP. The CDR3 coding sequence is TGTGCTAGTGGTCTTTCCTTTAGCGGGTCTAAAAACTACAATGAGCAGTTCTTC. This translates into CASGLSFSGSKNYNEQFF.

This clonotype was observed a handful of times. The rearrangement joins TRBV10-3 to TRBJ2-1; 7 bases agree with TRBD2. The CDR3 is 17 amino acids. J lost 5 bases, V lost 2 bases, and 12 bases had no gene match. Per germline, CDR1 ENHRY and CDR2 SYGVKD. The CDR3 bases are TGTGCCATCAGTGAGCCCTCAGGACTAGTAGTTCACAATGAGCAGTTCTTC. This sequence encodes CAISEPSGLVVHNEQFF.

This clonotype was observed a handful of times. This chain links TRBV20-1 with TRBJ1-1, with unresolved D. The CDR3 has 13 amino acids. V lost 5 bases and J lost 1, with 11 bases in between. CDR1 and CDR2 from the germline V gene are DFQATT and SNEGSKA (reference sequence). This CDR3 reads CSAPRGTNTEAFF. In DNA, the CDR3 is TGCAGTGCTCCCCGGGGAACGAACACTGAAGCTTTCTTT.

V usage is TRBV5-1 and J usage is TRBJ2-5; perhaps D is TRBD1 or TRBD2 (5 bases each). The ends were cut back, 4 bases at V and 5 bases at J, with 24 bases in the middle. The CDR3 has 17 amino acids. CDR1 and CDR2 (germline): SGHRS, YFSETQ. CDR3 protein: CASSGGSGTYLRETQYF. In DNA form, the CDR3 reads TGCGCCAGCAGCGGGGGATCCGGGACCTACCTGAGGGAGACCCAGTACTTC.

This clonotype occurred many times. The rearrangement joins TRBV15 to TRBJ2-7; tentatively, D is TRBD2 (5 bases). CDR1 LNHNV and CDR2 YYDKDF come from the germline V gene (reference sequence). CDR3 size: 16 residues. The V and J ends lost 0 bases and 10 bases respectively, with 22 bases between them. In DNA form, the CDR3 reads TGTGCCACCAGCAGAGATAGGGAGTCGGCGTACCGGCCCCAGTACTTC. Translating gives CATSRDRESAYRPQYF. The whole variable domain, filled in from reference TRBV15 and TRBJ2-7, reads DAMVIQNPRYQVTQFGKPVTLSCSQTLNHNVMYWYQQKSSQAPKLLFHYYDKDFNNEADTPDNFQSRRPNTSFCFLDIRSPGLGDTAMYLCATSRDRESAYRPQYFGPGTRLTVT.

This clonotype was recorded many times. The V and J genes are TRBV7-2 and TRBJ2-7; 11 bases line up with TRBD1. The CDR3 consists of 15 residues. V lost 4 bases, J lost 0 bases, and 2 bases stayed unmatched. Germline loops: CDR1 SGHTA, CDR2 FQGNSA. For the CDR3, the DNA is TGTGCCAGCAGCTCCGGACAGGGGGCCTCCTACGAGCAGTACTTC. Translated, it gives CASSSGQGASYEQYF.

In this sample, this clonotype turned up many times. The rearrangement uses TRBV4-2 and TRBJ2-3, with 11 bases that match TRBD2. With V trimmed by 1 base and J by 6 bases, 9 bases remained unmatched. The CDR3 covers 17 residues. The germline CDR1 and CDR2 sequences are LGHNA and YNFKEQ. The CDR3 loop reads CASSQAGLAVPRDTQYF. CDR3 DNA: TGTGCCAGCAGCCAAGCGGGACTAGCGGTCCCCAGGGATACGCAGTATTTT.

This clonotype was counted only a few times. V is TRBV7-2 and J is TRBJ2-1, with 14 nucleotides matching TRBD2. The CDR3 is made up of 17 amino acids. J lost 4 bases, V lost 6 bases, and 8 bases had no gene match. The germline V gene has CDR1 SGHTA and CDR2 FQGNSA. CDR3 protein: CASRDGTSGSLYNEQFF. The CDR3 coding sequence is TGTGCCAGCAGGGACGGGACTAGCGGGAGCCTGTACAATGAGCAGTTCTTC. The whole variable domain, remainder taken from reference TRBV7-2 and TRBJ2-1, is GAGVSQSPSNKVTEKGKDVELRCDPISGHTALYWYRQSLGQGLEFLIYFQGNSAPDKSGLPSDRFSAERTGGSVSTLTIQRTQQEDSAVYLCASRDGTSGSLYNEQFFGPGTRLTVL.

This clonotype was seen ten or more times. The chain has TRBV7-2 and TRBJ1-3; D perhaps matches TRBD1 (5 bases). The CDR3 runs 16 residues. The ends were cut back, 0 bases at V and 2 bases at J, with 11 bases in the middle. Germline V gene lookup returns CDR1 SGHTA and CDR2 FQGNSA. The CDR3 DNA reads TGTGCCAGCAGCTTAGCCCCAGGGTCCACTGGAAACACCATATATTTT. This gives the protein CASSLAPGSTGNTIYF.